Below are 22 T cell receptor beta chains sequenced from a single sample in a study of T cell repertoires in cytomegalovirus infection. TCRdb passed the reads through MiXCR, listing each CDR3 protein once. The table records 510,000 or so distinct CDR3 sequences, 26% of them present only once. Source material: PBMCs. Receptors originate from a human donor in good health (CMV status not recorded). Some clones in this sample may be carry-over from other donors' samples.

The chain uses TRBV12-3 or TRBV12-4 and TRBJ2-7, with 7 bases matching TRBD2. This CDR3 is 14 amino acids long. J was trimmed by 0 bases and V by 7 bases; bases with no gene match: 6. CDR3 region: CASTQRDYSYEQYF. The CDR3 nucleotides read TGTGCCAGCACCCAGCGGGATTACTCCTACGAGCAGTACTTC.

This clonotype was found a few times. J is TRBJ1-4 and V is TRBV12-3 or TRBV12-4; the D is unclear. The CDR3 runs 12 residues. V lost 3 bases and J 8 bases, leaving 7 bases between the germline ends. CDR3 loop: CASSLKHEKLFF. CDR3 DNA sequence: TGTGCCAGCAGTTTGAAACACGAAAAACTGTTTTTT.

This clonotype was counted between two and nine times. The rearrangement uses TRBV11-3 and TRBJ2-4, with a weak D call TRBD2 (6 bases). This CDR3 contains 17 residues. Germline CDR1 and CDR2: SGHNT and YENEEA. The ends were cut back, 5 bases at V and 0 bases at J, with 17 bases in the middle. The CDR3: CASSHRDWSLAKNIQYF. The CDR3 DNA reads TGTGCCAGCAGCCATCGGGACTGGTCGCTAGCCAAAAACATTCAGTACTTC.

This clonotype has at least ten counts. The rearrangement links TRBV7-2 to TRBJ1-4; 10 bases fit TRBD1. V was pared by 4 bases and J by 7 bases, with 3 bases of the junction left unmatched. There are 14 residues in the CDR3. Per germline, CDR1 SGHTA and CDR2 FQGNSA. The CDR3 coding sequence is TGTGCCAGCAGCTCGGGACAGGGGAGTGAAAAACTGTTTTTT. Protein product: CASSSGQGSEKLFF.

The sample holds a few counts of this clonotype. The chain joins TRBV7-2 to TRBJ1-5; D unresolved. CDR1 is SGHTA and CDR2 is FQGNSA in the germline V gene. With 5 bases removed from V and 0 bases from J, the gap between germline ends came to 11 bases. The CDR3 covers 15 residues. The CDR3 bases are TGTGCCAGCAGCCCAAGGGCCTTTAGCAATCAGCCCCAGCATTTT. Residues: CASSPRAFSNQPQHF.

V gene TRBV5-8 combines with J gene TRBJ2-3, with 7 nucleotides matching TRBD1. V shed 6 bases, J shed 4 bases, and the junction held 8 bases outside the gene matches. Germline V gene data show CDR1 as SGHTS and CDR2 as YDEGEE. The CDR3 covers 14 residues. The CDR3 region is CASTNGQVPDTQYF. The CDR3 DNA reads as TGTGCCAGCACCAATGGACAGGTCCCAGATACGCAGTATTTT.

The chain carries TRBV20-1 and TRBJ2-7; TRBD2 aligns across 9 bases. Per germline, CDR1 DFQATT and CDR2 SNEGSKA (reference sequence). The CDR3 runs 15 residues. V shed 0 bases, J shed 2 bases, and the junction held 5 bases outside the gene matches. In DNA form, the CDR3 reads TGCAGTGCTAGAGATATCCTAGCGGGGACCTACGAGCAGTACTTC. Amino acids: CSARDILAGTYEQYF.

The V gene is TRBV9, the J gene TRBJ2-5, with D perhaps matching TRBD1 or TRBD2 (6 bases each). CDR3 length: 13 residues. Per germline, CDR1 SGDLS and CDR2 YYNGEE. Trimming cost V 0 bases and J 7 bases, with 10 bases left between them. The DNA for the CDR3 is TGTGCCAGCAGCGTAGAAGGGGGGCTGACCCAGTACTTC. Amino acid sequence: CASSVEGGLTQYF.

V gene TRBV12-5 combines with J gene TRBJ2-1; maybe TRBD2 (6 bases). Germline V gives CDR1 LGHNT, CDR2 FRNRAP. The CDR3 length is 12 residues. V shed 6 bases and J shed 4 bases, with 7 bases lying between them. DNA of the CDR3: TGTGCTAGTGGCCGGGGGTACAATGAGCAGTTCTTC. Translating it yields CASGRGYNEQFF.

This clonotype has more than one count but fewer than ten. The chain combines TRBV28 with TRBJ1-5; D remains unclear. Germline lookup yields CDR1 MDHEN and CDR2 SYDVKM. CDR3 length: 16 amino acids. Trimming pared 2 bases from V and 7 bases from J, leaving 18 bases between. The chain's CDR3 is CASSLESQRNGQPQHF. The DNA for the CDR3 is TGTGCCAGCAGTTTAGAGAGTCAGAGAAACGGCCAGCCCCAGCATTTT.

The chain has TRBV7-8 and TRBJ2-3; 7 bases agree with TRBD2. Unmatched junction bases numbered 13, after V lost 8 bases and J lost 5 bases. The germline CDR1 and CDR2 sequences are SGHVS and FQNEAQ. CDR3 size: 15 residues. The CDR3 DNA follows: TGTGCCAGCTCCTCGCGGGAGTTAAGGGGAGATACGCAGTATTTT. Residues: CASSSRELRGDTQYF.

Ten or more counts support this clonotype. The genes are TRBV12-3 or TRBV12-4 and TRBJ1-1; 7 nucleotides line up with TRBD1. The V segment lost 4 bases and the J segment 5 bases; nucleotides outside the gene matches: 4. This CDR3 has 13 amino acids. The CDR3 nucleotides read TGTGCCAGCAGTTCCGACAGGGAGACTGAAGCTTTCTTT. This sequence encodes CASSSDRETEAFF.

The chain couples TRBV6-5 to TRBJ2-3; no definite D call. The CDR3 spans 13 residues. In germline, CDR1 is MNHEY, CDR2 SVGAGI. V gave up 6 bases and J gave up 10 bases, with 17 bases separating them. CDR3 sequence reads: CASRLISREAQYF. The CDR3, as DNA: TGTGCCAGCAGACTCATCTCGCGTGAGGCGCAGTATTTT.

This clonotype was counted ten times or more. The chain is built from TRBV12-3 or TRBV12-4 and TRBJ1-4; D remains ambiguous. Trimming stripped 2 bases from V and 4 bases from J, with 8 bases between. This CDR3 is built from 14 residues. Here the CDR3 DNA reads TGTGCCAGCAGTTTATATGGAGTTAATGAAAAACTGTTTTTT. Amino acids: CASSLYGVNEKLFF.

This clonotype was found a few times. CDR3 nucleotide sequence: TGTGCCAGCAGCCCCGGGACTAGCGGAGAATACAATGAGCAGTTCTTC. Residues: CASSPGTSGEYNEQFF. The chain joins TRBV6-6 to TRBJ2-1, with 11 nucleotides matching TRBD2. In germline, CDR1 is MNHNY, CDR2 SVGAGI (reference sequence). The CDR3 consists of 16 residues. The trim removed 6 bases at V and 4 bases at J, leaving 8 bases unmatched.

This rearrangement joins TRBV7-9 to TRBJ1-2, with TRBD1 matching over 8 bases. This CDR3 comprises 13 residues. Germline loops: CDR1 SEHNR, CDR2 FQNEAQ (reference sequence). V lost 6 bases to trimming and J lost 5 bases; unmatched junction nucleotides: 5. Written as DNA, the CDR3 is TGTGCCAGCAGGTTCGGACAGGGATATGGCTACACCTTC. This codes for CASRFGQGYGYTF.

Many counts were recorded for this clonotype. The CDR3: CASRITGTQSYEQYF. CDR3 bases: TGTGCCAGCAGGATTACCGGGACCCAGTCATACGAGCAGTACTTC. The V and J genes are TRBV7-2 and TRBJ2-7; tentatively, D is TRBD1 or TRBD2 (5 bases each). Looked up from germline, CDR1 is SGHTA and CDR2 is FQGNSA. V shed 6 bases and J shed 4 bases, with 19 bases lying between them. The CDR3 covers 15 residues.

This clonotype was found a few times. The chain combines TRBV7-9 with TRBJ2-1, with 7 bases aligning to TRBD2. Trimming cost V 7 bases and J 8 bases; bases outside gene matches: 14. Germline V gene sequence: CDR1 SEHNR, CDR2 FQNEAQ (reference sequence). This CDR3 comprises 15 residues. CDR3 protein: CASTGTNKRIDEQFF. The CDR3 DNA reads TGTGCCAGCACCGGGACTAATAAGCGCATCGATGAGCAGTTCTTC. Together with reference TRBV7-9 and TRBJ2-1, the CDR3 gives the full variable domain: DTGVSQNPRHKITKRGQNVTFRCDPISEHNRLYWYRQTLGQGPEFLTYFQNEAQLEKSRLLSDRFSAERPKGSFSTLEIQRTEQGDSAMYLCASTGTNKRIDEQFFGPGTRLTVL.

As regards this clonotype: A single base separates this from a much larger clone, so it may be a read error. This is likely a read error, given that the CDR3 carries no conserved phenylalanine or tryptophan at its end. The chain recombines TRBV11-1 with TRBJ2-7; the match to TRBD1 covers 7 bases. V gave up 5 bases and J gave up 6 bases; unmatched junction bases: 4. Germline V CDR1 and CDR2: SGHAT, FQDESV (reference sequence). The CDR3 is made up of 12 amino acids. CDR3 sequence (DNA): TGTGCCAGCAGCCGCGACAGGGCCGAGCAGTACTGC. Its protein product is CASSRDRAEQYC.

This clonotype was seen more than once but under ten times. This chain joins TRBV28 and TRBJ2-7; 9 positions agree with TRBD1. Germline assignment: CDR1 MDHEN and CDR2 SYDVKM. This CDR3 has 16 amino acids. V gave up 3 bases and J gave up 2 bases; unmatched junction bases: 8. The CDR3 coding sequence is TGTGCCAGCAGTTTGGGGACAGGGTTCACTCCCTACGAGCAGTACTTC. It codes for CASSLGTGFTPYEQYF.

The chain links TRBV7-2 to TRBJ1-2, with D possibly being TRBD1 (5 bases). This CDR3 contains 11 residues. CDR1 and CDR2 from the germline V gene are SGHTA and FQGNSA. Between the trimmed V and J ends, which lost 10 bases and 2 bases, there was a span of 8 bases. CDR3 in amino acids: CATGGNYGYTF. The CDR3, as DNA: TGTGCCACCGGGGGGAACTATGGCTACACCTTC.

This clonotype was recorded many times. The chain recombines TRBV4-3 with TRBJ2-3; 7 bases map to TRBD2. V was clipped by 3 bases and J by 1 base; unmatched bases: 7. The germline V gene has CDR1 LGHNA and CDR2 YSLEER. CDR3 length: 16 residues. The CDR3: CASSHRAGEGTDTQYF. The CDR3 region has the DNA TGCGCCAGCAGCCATCGGGCGGGAGAGGGCACAGATACGCAGTATTTT.